This TCR beta chain was sequenced for a study of CD8 T cells in ankylosing spondylitis. As to this clonotype: Antigen: not known.

CDR3 size: 14 residues. CDR1 SEHNR and CDR2 FQNEAQ come from the germline V gene (reference sequence). With 0 bases removed from V and 2 bases from J, the gap between germline ends came to 8 bases. With molecular barcodes, quantitative 5'-RACE was used to make the TCR beta libraries. In TCRdb, the 5' RACE reads were re-called with MiXCR into one record per CDR3 protein. The sample consists of 100,000 or so distinct CDR3 sequences, 24% of them appearing once. Points from the study as a whole: Significant enrichment of disease-linked clones was reportedly seen in matched ankylosing spondylitis synovial fluid. What appeared characteristic of ankylosing spondylitis blood was a TCR beta motif of eight highly homologous variants.

The V call is TRBV7-9, the J call TRBJ2-7, with D unresolved. The sequence was obtained from a male donor with ankylosing spondylitis. The sample was synovial fluid, either unsorted or a sorted T cell fraction (not recorded which). DNA for the CDR3: TGTGCCAGCAGCTTAGCTGGGCAGGCCTACGAGCAGTACTTC. Translating it yields CASSLAGQAYEQYF. The full variable domain, in which reference TRBV7-9 and TRBJ2-7 provide the parts outside the CDR3, is DTGVSQNPRHKITKRGQNVTFRCDPISEHNRLYWYRQTLGQGPEFLTYFQNEAQLEKSRLLSDRFSAERPKGSFSTLEIQRTEQGDSAMYLCASSLAGQAYEQYFGPGTRLTVT.